Listed below are T cell receptor beta chains from one sample, sequenced in a study of blood T cell repertoires in COVID-19. Sequencing was performed with immunoSEQ multiplex PCR; in TCRdb, only in-frame clones are kept and a portion is missing. The data contain approximately 150,000 clones, about four fifths of them singletons. Input material: peripheral blood. All receptors derive from a woman in her seventies with acute or convalescent COVID-19. The CDR3 runs from the conserved cysteine through the conserved F or W. Each record gives: clone size, V gene, CDR3 protein. Size is stated for part of the rows, as once, few or many counts, or as a class when the clone is expanded.

>.|TRBV6-4
CASSDQRASSTDTQYF
>.|TRBV6-6
CASSPGTGSSGNTIYF
>.|TRBV5-1
CASSFLTSGDYNEQFF
>.|TRBV30
CAWSVSLATWGEQFF
>.|TRBV6-1
CASSEGSVSSEYF
>once|TRBV19
CASSIRDRSYSNQPQHF
>.|TRBV27
CASSPRTGGEGYTF
>.|TRBV28
CASSFVLAGGTDTQYF
>.|TRBV5-1
CASSGQSMNTEAFF
>.|TRBV5-1
CASSPGLAPGIDTQYF
>.|TRBV4-3
CASSQETGITDTQYF
>.|TRBV30
CAWSVTGGRSTEAFF
>once|TRBV6-5
CASSFPGQGDYGYTF
>.|TRBV28
CASSFLGGQGAMGIHF
>once|TRBV10-3
CAISAKMSSGANVLTF
>.|TRBV6-5
CARDSHRSEQYF
>.|TRBV28
CASSLRGYYEKLFF